The entry that follows covers one T cell receptor beta chain sequence. Its antigen is currently not known. It has no much larger one-base neighbor in the sample; base qualities were not kept. The cohort was made up of about 670 healthy bone marrow donors. At the time of sampling, every cohort member was nominally healthy, though immune exposures that went unrecorded were likely present. The donor tested CMV seropositive and was one of the 289 seropositive cohort members. Every donor gave a peripheral blood sample, and the peripheral blood mononuclear cells from that sample were used for TCR beta sequencing. Genomic DNA extraction from the blood cell samples was performed with the Qiagen DNeasy Blood Extraction Kit. This entry comes from a study of cytomegalovirus exposure and HLA in healthy donors (dated by TCRdb to about 2017). Context from the whole study: An earlier analysis of more than 550 of the donors reported under 300 Gb of sequence data and 117 million unique TCR beta sequences obtained from about 179 million T cells. An early release that covered about 600 HLA-typed donors contained 300 to 350 gigabases of sequencing data and tens of millions of unique TCR sequences. Among the approximately 400 genotyped donors, more than 70% belonged to the genetic ancestry cluster associated with self-reported Caucasian donors. The study was designed to test whether signatures of past pathogen exposure could be identified by cataloging public T cell receptors. The study used immunosequencing to profile the T cell repertoires of approximately 650 subjects and linked those repertoires to cytomegalovirus serostatus. In addition to the first cohort of 666 subjects, a separate validation cohort of approximately 110 different subjects was used. To predict cytomegalovirus infection status, the study combined high-throughput TCR immunosequencing, statistical association of individual TCRs with disease status, and machine learning. A later analysis re-analyzed previously published TCR beta repertoires from 650 to 800 donors and added high-resolution HLA genotyping to study TCR occurrence patterns. The later analysis used no new phenotypic data to find candidate immune exposures, relying instead on TCR beta sequences and their occurrence across donors. In an earlier analysis of over 550 of the donors, high-throughput TCR beta sequencing was used to judge whether each TCR beta V gene segment behaved as functional or pseudogenic. Donor age, sex, ethnicity and CMV serostatus were compiled alongside the repertoire data. A later genetic analysis used genome-wide SNP genotypes for about 60% of the roughly 670 donors, treating that subset as a discovery cohort. All discovery cohort repertoires had been generated on a single sequencing platform. Both class I and class II loci were covered by HLA typing, at four-digit resolution. Typing coverage differed by locus: A, B, C, DRB1 and DQB1 were typed in roughly 620-640 donors, DQA1 in 522, DPA1 in approximately 600, and DPB1 in just under 480. Four to six DR-DQ haplotypes were handled as single units for association and clustering, since linkage in the cohort was strong. Among some 410 genotyped donors of the cohort, an average of about 240,000 unique TCR beta nucleotide sequences were sequenced per donor, about a sixth of them non-productive. Beyond this particular receptor, the publication reports: In vitro tests confirmed that a few of the cytomegalovirus-associated TCR beta chains recognize cytomegalovirus antigens. Because HLA typing was missing for some donors at each locus, association tests included only the typed subset. Strong co-occurrence of HLA alleles, especially DR and DQ, made assigning TCR associations to individual alleles difficult. A total of fewer than 200 TCR beta chains were listed by the study as associated with cytomegalovirus. In an earlier analysis of over 550 of the donors, most TCR beta V segments were observed in productive rearrangements about 90% or about 30% of the time, broadly matching IMGT annotations. Immune exposure information for the cohort was limited to CMV serostatus. According to a later analysis, TCR association rates differed among HLA loci, with DRB1 alleles showing the most associated TCRs and HLA-C alleles showing the fewest. A later analysis found that most CMV-associated TCR beta chains appeared HLA-restricted, with HLA associations seemingly driven largely by CMV exposure. The sequencing pipeline was judged likely to have produced a cluster of highly shared sequence variants as a technical artifact. In a later genetic analysis, fewer N-insertions in productive TCRs were reported among donors in an Asian-associated ancestry cluster than the roughly 700-donor mean. In both the original and validation cohorts, the classifier was reported to diagnose cytomegalovirus status with high specificity and sensitivity. In a later analysis, around 17,000 TCR beta sequences were associated with specific HLA alleles at a false discovery rate of 0.05. Several of the top co-occurrence clusters appeared to be linked to parvovirus B19, influenza, CMV and Epstein-Barr virus, according to a later analysis. V-gene and J-gene trimming of TCR beta chains was associated with a missense DCLRE1C variant in a later genetic analysis, and the association was replicated in an independent cohort. Because the 87-base-pair reads could not distinguish some IMGT-functional V segments, including TRBV6-2 and TRBV6-3, those segments were excluded. Compared with equally common non-associated chains, HLA-associated TCR beta chains in a later analysis were more clonally expanded and had lower generation probabilities. The authors suggested that the approach could potentially be extended to other disease states and immunological phenotypes. A further reported finding was that TCR beta sequences accurately predicted the HLA-A and HLA-B alleles for most subjects in the first cohort. Presence/absence analyses assumed roughly uniform sequencing depth across donors, an assumption that may not hold. In this cohort, only TCR beta chains were sequenced, and detectable features were limited by the absence of alpha or paired-chain data. Correlated functional status among segregating V segments might be attributable to linkage disequilibrium, but an unknown experimental factor could not be ruled out. Across donors, most TCR sequences were observed very rarely, whereas some public TCRs were present in many individuals. Because counts were too low, some 17 rarely observed V segments, including chromosome 9 orphons, were excluded from the earlier analysis of about 500 of the donors.

CDR1 MRHNA and CDR2 SNTAGT are derived from the germline V gene. From cysteine to phenylalanine, the CDR3 is 13 amino acids long. The DNA shown is the 39-base CDR3, in frame from base 1. V trim: 2 bases; J trim: 4 bases; unmatched bases: 0. The library was prepared using the immunoSEQ multiplex PCR assay. A mixture of 60 forward primers for TCR Vbeta segments and 13 reverse primers for TCR Jbeta segments was used in the multiplex PCR. The CDR3 region of rearranged TCR beta genes was amplified from genomic DNA by a multiplex PCR assay. The Illumina HiSeq System was used to sequence the amplified TCR beta libraries as 87-base-pair reads. Per the source publication's procedure: A later analysis tallied tens of millions of unique TCR beta chains across the 640 or so repertoires, and about 10 million of those chains were shared by two or more donors. A nearest-neighbor algorithm error-corrected the raw reads and collapsed the reads into unique sequences, merging closely related sequences to remove PCR and sequencing errors. V, D and J gene segments were assigned by aligning CDR3 sequences to IMGT reference sequences. For a sequence to be retained, at least a six-nucleotide match to both a V gene segment and a J gene segment was required. Rearrangements were classified as productive when the CDR3 lacked stop codons and remained in frame with V and J, and all other rearrangements were classified as non-productive. CDR3 was defined by IMGT convention, running from the second conserved V-encoded cysteine to the conserved J-encoded phenylalanine. The earlier analysis of fewer than 750 of the donors excluded sequences that lacked an unambiguous match to a single V gene segment. An earlier analysis of some 500 of the donors classified V segments as functional when productive rearrangements were above 56.7% and as segregating when the standard deviation between donors was above 5%. A statistical classification framework was built for diagnosing cytomegalovirus status from the catalog of TCR beta chain sequences. V and J gene assignment, in a later analysis, came from comparing TCR nucleotide sequences with IMGT/GENE-DB human TR gene sequences. A later analysis assigned CDR3 sequences and most-parsimonious VDJ recombination scenarios with the TCRdist pipeline. In a later analysis, each TCR beta chain was defined by its CDR3 amino acid sequence together with its V-gene family, and reads lacking a unique V-gene family were excluded. As a way to deal with suspected cross-contamination and a sequencing artifact, a later analysis dropped more than 500 nucleotide sequences that were highly shared and had low generation probability. In a later analysis, a clonal expansion index was calculated for each public chain from normalized within-repertoire ranks of inferred template counts. A later analysis computed generation probabilities with a VDJ recombination model fitted to out-of-frame rearrangements, and checked the results against IGoR. Hypergeometric tests were used in a later analysis to score TCR-TCR, TCR-HLA and TCR-CMV co-occurrence, with a repertoire-size bias correction applied to the TCR pairs. A later analysis estimated false discovery rates by permuting HLA or CMV assignments 20 times. In a later analysis, co-occurring TCRs were grouped using DBSCAN, and TCRdist sequence similarity was added for clustering within HLA-allele-positive subsets. For co-occurrence clustering, repertoires with fewer than 30,000 or more than 120,000 public chains were excluded, along with roughly 5 repertoires with anomalous nucleotide sharing. TCRdb carries this immuneACCESS record with in-frame sequences only. Its versions omit some clonotypes, under half of them owing to an unresolved V gene in the studies checked, with the rest unexplained. V, J and clone size derive from that table, while D and trimming were established from the DNA sequence. The sample table records some 150,000 clones; approximately 80% of these occur just once. The top ten constitute around 6.2% of the sample.

The receptor's source is a man aged 25-45 years in good health and CMV-seropositive. Sequences were obtained from PBMCs. This chain joins TRBV6-4 to TRBJ2-3; the junction holds 7 bases that match TRBD2. CDR3 sequence: CASSDGGADTQYF. The base sequence is TGTGCCAGCAGTGACGGGGGGGCAGATACGCAGTATTTT.